The 3 T cell receptor beta chains below were found in one sample sequenced in a study of T cells expressing NK-cell markers. Reprocessing the 5' RACE reads, TCRdb reports a single entry for every CDR3 protein and omits DNA. The sample's table shows about 400,000 distinct CDR3 sequences. The specimen was blood T cells: a sorted CD56 or NKG2C T cell subset, CD4+ or CD8+ T cells, or bulk PBMC T cells (not recorded which). Every receptor here comes from a woman in her fifties or sixties in good health.

The chain couples TRBV4-1 to TRBJ1-2; with no DNA, the TCRdb D assignment of TRBD1 cannot be verified. The CDR3 has 16 residues. The germline V gene encodes CDR1 MGHRA and CDR2 YSYEKL. The CDR3 protein is CASSQDRGRDGYGYTF.

This chain uses TRBV2 with TRBJ2-4; TCRdb names TRBD2, which stays unverified in the absence of DNA. Germline V gives CDR1 SNHLY, CDR2 FYNNEI. The CDR3 has 16 amino acids. CDR3 amino acids: CASSDPSDLGKNIQYF.

The J gene is TRBJ2-7, the V gene TRBV12-3 or TRBV12-4; TCRdb indicates TRBD1, and absent DNA this call remains unverified. This CDR3 has 13 amino acids. The CDR3 loop reads CASSLVEGGKQYF.